The 13 T cell receptor beta chains reported below all come from one sample, sequenced in a study of cytomegalovirus exposure and HLA in healthy donors. PCR primers comprised 60 Vbeta and 13 Jbeta primers. TCRdb's table, derived via immunoSEQ multiplex PCR, lists solely in-frame clones and lacks some. The sample has some 110,000 clones, 65% to 90% seen once; the top ten hold 6% to 8%. Material for sequencing was PBMCs. These receptors all stem from a man aged 25-45 years in good health and CMV-seropositive.

The genes are TRBV21-1 and TRBJ2-3; the D call of TRBD2 is as the table states it, not checked on the DNA. TRBV21-1 corresponds to a pseudogene. The CDR3 covers 17 residues. In nucleotides, the CDR3 is TGTGCCAGCAGCAAAGCGCCCCAGCGGGGGTGCGGGGATACGCAGTATTTT. Translating it yields CASSKAPQRGCGDTQYF.

The genes are TRBV5-6 and TRBJ2-1; 8 nucleotides agree with TRBD2. The germline gives CDR1 SGHDT, CDR2 YYEEEE. After removal of 0 bases from V and 6 bases from J, the junction contained 5 bases not matched to a gene. CDR3 size: 15 residues. CDR3 nucleotides: TGTGCCAGCAGCTTGGTTAGCGGGGTGATCAATGAGCAGTTCTTC. This codes for CASSLVSGVINEQFF.

The V call is TRBV9, the J call TRBJ1-4; D not resolved. The CDR3 runs to 14 residues. V dropped 6 bases and J dropped 4 bases, with 13 bases sitting between them. Germline V CDR1 and CDR2: SGDLS, YYNGEE. CDR3 nucleotide sequence: TGTGCCAGCAACCGTCAAGGAGGTAATGAAAAACTGTTTTTT. Amino acids: CASNRQGGNEKLFF.

The chain employs TRBV27 and TRBJ2-5; D is perhaps TRBD2 (6 bases). V was clipped by 6 bases and J by 5 bases, with 16 bases between them. The CDR3 has 14 amino acids. CDR1 is MNHEY and CDR2 is SMNVEV in the germline V gene (reference sequence). The CDR3 sequence is CASRPSGRYETQYF. CDR3 nucleotide sequence: TGTGCCAGCAGGCCCTCTGGGAGGTATGAGACCCAGTACTTC.

V and J are TRBV28 and TRBJ2-7; the match to TRBD1 covers 8 bases. The CDR3 loop spans 14 amino acids. V dropped 4 bases and J dropped 2; count of bases not matched to a gene: 4. From germline, CDR1 is MDHEN and CDR2 SYDVKM. The CDR3 DNA sequence: TGTGCCAGCAGTTCTCCGGGACAGGCCTACGAGCAGTACTTC. It is translated as CASSSPGQAYEQYF.

This rearrangement joins TRBV4-1 to TRBJ1-1; D possibly corresponds to TRBD1 (5 bases). Per germline, CDR1 MGHRA and CDR2 YSYEKL. The CDR3 totals 14 residues. V lost 1 base, J lost 2 bases, and 8 bases lay in between. The CDR3 sequence: CASSQVGGNTEAFF. The CDR3 nucleotides read TGCGCCAGCAGCCAAGTCGGGGGAAACACTGAAGCTTTCTTT.

The gene calls are TRBV5-1 and TRBJ1-1, with TRBD1 identical over 7 bases. The length of the CDR3 is 14 residues. Germline-derived CDR1 and CDR2 are SGHRS and YFSETQ. V lost 5 bases to trimming and J lost 1 base; unmatched junction nucleotides: 5. CDR3 amino acids: CASRATGENTEAFF. The CDR3 region has the DNA TGCGCCAGCAGGGCAACAGGGGAGAACACTGAAGCTTTCTTT.

V gene TRBV7-2 combines with J gene TRBJ1-4; perhaps TRBD1 as D (5 bases). Trimming removed 2 bases at V and 7 bases at J, with 8 bases between. Germline assignment: CDR1 SGHTA and CDR2 FQGNSA. This CDR3 has 13 residues. The CDR3 sequence: CASSLIGVEKLFF. For the CDR3, the DNA is TGTGCCAGCAGCTTAATAGGGGTTGAAAAACTGTTTTTT.

The rearrangement uses TRBV5-8 and TRBJ2-7; 10 nucleotides line up with TRBD1. Germline V gene data show CDR1 as SGHTS and CDR2 as YDEGEE. Germline trimming cut 5 bases from V and 1 base from J; bases unmatched to any gene: 6. The CDR3 is 15 residues long. Written as DNA, the CDR3 is TGTGCCAGCAGACCTTGGACAGGGGGTTCCTACGAGCAGTACTTC. Translating it yields CASRPWTGGSYEQYF.

The chain employs TRBV5-8 and TRBJ1-2, with 7 bases aligning to TRBD1. The CDR3 has 15 residues. V was clipped by 0 bases and J by 6 bases; unmatched bases: 8. CDR1 and CDR2 (germline): SGHTS, YDEGEE. This CDR3 is CASSLVRGGRNGYTF. The CDR3 DNA sequence: TGTGCCAGCAGCTTGGTGAGAGGGGGCAGGAATGGCTACACCTTC.

The chain carries TRBV5-1 and TRBJ2-5, with D possibly matching TRBD2 (6 bases). The CDR3 has 14 residues. The V gene lost 4 bases and the J gene lost 5 bases, with 15 bases spanning the gap. The V gene's germline CDR1 is SGHRS and CDR2 YFSETQ. As DNA, the CDR3 is TGCGCCAGCAGCATACGGGGGATGGAGGAGACCCAGTACTTC. It specifies CASSIRGMEETQYF.

This clone was found a few times. This chain links TRBV7-6 with TRBJ1-5, with 10 bases identical to TRBD1. From germline, CDR1 is SGHVS and CDR2 FNYEAQ. This CDR3 contains 15 residues. With 1 base clipped from V and 5 bases from J, the junction kept 2 bases outside the gene matches. The CDR3 loop reads CASSLEDRGDQPQHF. As DNA, the CDR3 is TGTGCCAGCAGCTTAGAGGACAGGGGGGATCAGCCCCAGCATTTT.

V and J are TRBV5-6 and TRBJ1-2; 9 nucleotides line up with TRBD1. The CDR3 runs 15 residues. Germline V lookup: CDR1 SGHDT, CDR2 YYEEEE. V shed 0 bases, J shed 8 bases, and the junction held 8 bases outside the gene matches. The CDR3 sequence is CASSLGGQGLGGYTF. As DNA, the CDR3 is TGTGCCAGCAGCTTGGGGGGACAGGGCTTGGGAGGCTACACCTTC.